The 26 T cell receptor beta chains listed next were all sequenced from one sample in a study of neurological immune-mediated disorders (dated by TCRdb to the late 2010s). The sample's time point label is to be understood as: longitudinal time-point 2. Libraries were made using 5' RACE. Sequenced using an Illumina HiSeq 2500. The public sequencing data were trimmed at Q25 with fastp and processed into clonotypes with MiXCR by TCRdb, which kept only in-frame beta chains. Entries are consolidated by CDR3 protein sequence, retaining the most common genes and DNA. Within this sample are approximately 80,000 distinct CDR3 sequences, with 4.5% to 7.5% of them counted one time only. The ten largest account for 7.9% of the sample. The sequencing sample was made of PBMCs. Source of these receptors: a woman in her sixties with multiple sclerosis.

This clonotype appeared many times. The chain carries TRBV6-1 and TRBJ1-2; D unclear. V lost 5 bases and J lost 4, with 11 bases in between. The CDR3 consists of 13 residues. The germline V gene encodes CDR1 MNHNS and CDR2 SASEGT. In DNA, the CDR3 is TGTGCCAGCAGTAAAGACACCTTCTATGGCTACACCTTC. This codes for CASSKDTFYGYTF.

In its sample, this clonotype was seen many times. This chain links TRBV5-1 with TRBJ2-7; D remains unclear. V was trimmed by 6 bases and J by 6 bases, leaving 10 bases between them. Germline lookup yields CDR1 SGHRS and CDR2 YFSETQ. The CDR3 is 11 amino acids. The CDR3, as DNA: TGCGCCAGCACTCTTGGCGTCGAGCAGTACTTC. Its translation is CASTLGVEQYF.

This chain uses TRBV7-9 with TRBJ2-7; the D gene is possibly TRBD1 (5 bases). Germline V gene lookup returns CDR1 SEHNR and CDR2 FQNEAQ (reference sequence). CDR3 size: 15 residues. V was trimmed by 2 bases and J by 0 bases, leaving 11 bases between them. The CDR3: CASSLSRTFSYEQYF. The CDR3 nucleotides are TGTGCCAGCAGCTTATCTCGGACATTCTCCTACGAGCAGTACTTC. Filled out from reference TRBV7-9 and TRBJ2-7, the complete variable domain reads DTGVSQNPRHKITKRGQNVTFRCDPISEHNRLYWYRQTLGQGPEFLTYFQNEAQLEKSRLLSDRFSAERPKGSFSTLEIQRTEQGDSAMYLCASSLSRTFSYEQYFGPGTRLTVT.

This clonotype occurred many times. The V gene is TRBV5-6, the J gene TRBJ2-6, with 9 positions matching TRBD2. This CDR3 has 18 amino acids. With 5 bases clipped from V and 0 bases from J, the junction kept 9 bases outside the gene matches. Per germline, CDR1 SGHDT and CDR2 YYEEEE. CDR3 sequence (DNA): TGTGCCAGCAGGAAAAAAAGCGGGGGGTTCTCTGGGGCCAACGTCCTGACTTTC. It encodes CASRKKSGGFSGANVLTF.

This clonotype was picked up many times. The V gene is TRBV6-4, the J gene TRBJ2-5; D may be TRBD1 or TRBD2 (6 bases each). V shed 3 bases and J shed 4 bases, with 12 bases lying between them. CDR3 length equals 14 residues. The V gene's germline CDR1 is MRHNA and CDR2 SNTAGT. The CDR3 region is CASSEIGGGETQYF. CDR3 DNA sequence: TGTGCCAGCAGTGAAATAGGGGGAGGAGAGACCCAGTACTTC.

This clonotype was seen at least ten times. The CDR3 here is CASSSNGGYGYTF. The CDR3 nucleotides read TGTGCCAGCAGCTCTAACGGCGGCTATGGCTACACCTTC. V and J are TRBV11-1 and TRBJ1-2; D unclear. The germline gives CDR1 SGHAT, CDR2 FQDESV (reference sequence). The CDR3 is made up of 13 amino acids. The V gene lost 4 bases and the J gene lost 4 bases, with 10 bases spanning the gap.

By share of the sample, this clonotype is medium-sized. A read error may produce the germline difference seen at one junction end. The chain joins TRBV20-1 to TRBJ2-5; D unclear. Germline V gene data show CDR1 as DFQATT and CDR2 as SNEGSKA (reference sequence). The CDR3 runs to 12 residues. CDR3 nucleotides: TGCAGTGCCAGAGTCAACCAAGAGACCCAGTACTTC. This translates into CSARVNQETQYF.

There are many counts of this clonotype. The V gene is TRBV5-1, the J gene TRBJ2-2; TRBD1 matches 10 bases. From germline, CDR1 is SGHRS and CDR2 YFSETQ. Trimming cost V 4 bases and J 3 bases; bases outside gene matches: 3. The CDR3 runs 15 residues. DNA for the CDR3: TGCGCCAGCAGCATAGGGACAGGGGACACCGGGGAGCTGTTTTTT. It yields the protein CASSIGTGDTGELFF.

This clonotype appeared many times. The CDR3 loop reads CASSSTWDRGLWEQYF. Here the CDR3 DNA reads TGTGCCAGCAGTTCAACCTGGGACAGGGGATTGTGGGAGCAGTACTTC. The chain couples TRBV6-5 to TRBJ2-7; 10 bases line up with TRBD1. The V segment lost 4 bases and the J segment 7 bases; nucleotides outside the gene matches: 13. Germline V gives CDR1 MNHEY, CDR2 SVGAGI. This CDR3 spans 16 amino acids.

In its sample, this clonotype was seen many times. V and J are TRBV3-1 and TRBJ1-3; 7 positions match TRBD1. Per the germline V gene, CDR1 is LGHDT and CDR2 is YNNKEL (reference sequence). The CDR3 is 14 residues long. Unmatched junction bases numbered 7, after V lost 7 bases and J lost 4 bases. The CDR3 nucleotides are TGTGCCAGCACCAACCCACAGGGGGGAAACACCATATATTTT. Translating gives CASTNPQGGNTIYF.

This chain uses TRBV6-5 with TRBJ1-4; TRBD1 is a possible D gene (6 bases). The CDR3 is 16 residues long. Germline CDR1 MNHEY, CDR2 SVGAGI. V lost 2 bases and J lost 10, with 20 bases in between. The CDR3 sequence is CASSYGLEGVRGKLFF. CDR3 bases: TGTGCCAGCAGTTACGGTTTAGAGGGGGTAAGGGGAAAACTGTTTTTT.

This clonotype was seen ten or more times. The J gene is TRBJ1-1, the V gene TRBV7-9; D remains ambiguous. The V end was cut by 1 base, the J end by 7 bases, with 13 bases between. The germline gives CDR1 SEHNR, CDR2 FQNEAQ (reference sequence). The CDR3 has 14 amino acids. The CDR3 here is CASSLVPGRGEAFF. CDR3 DNA: TGTGCCAGCAGCTTAGTTCCAGGCCGGGGTGAAGCTTTCTTT. The full variable domain, in which reference TRBV7-9 and TRBJ1-1 provide the parts outside the CDR3, is DTGVSQNPRHKITKRGQNVTFRCDPISEHNRLYWYRQTLGQGPEFLTYFQNEAQLEKSRLLSDRFSAERPKGSFSTLEIQRTEQGDSAMYLCASSLVPGRGEAFFGQGTRLTVV.

This clonotype has at least ten counts. The chain carries TRBV28 and TRBJ1-2; D gene uncertain. The CDR3 is 9 amino acids. Trimming stripped 6 bases from V and 14 bases from J, with 10 bases between. Germline V gene lookup returns CDR1 MDHEN and CDR2 SYDVKM. This CDR3 reads CASSPLPTF. The CDR3 region has the DNA TGTGCCAGCAGCCCCCTGCCAACCTTC.

This clonotype was seen at least ten times. The chain links TRBV28 to TRBJ1-3, with 8 bases that match TRBD1. CDR3 length equals 13 residues. V shed 10 bases, J shed 6 bases, and the junction held 8 bases outside the gene matches. Germline V gives CDR1 MDHEN, CDR2 SYDVKM. The CDR3 loop reads CATKPGGENTIYF. As DNA, the CDR3 is TGTGCCACCAAGCCAGGGGGCGAAAACACCATATATTTT.

The chain carries TRBV20-1 and TRBJ1-2; the D gene is possibly TRBD1 (5 bases). Per the germline V gene, CDR1 is DFQATT and CDR2 is SNEGSKA (reference sequence). The length of the CDR3 is 13 residues. Between the trimmed V and J ends, which lost 1 base and 1 base, there was a span of 7 bases. CDR3 region: CSARVDNNYGYTF. In DNA form, the CDR3 reads TGCAGTGCTAGAGTGGACAATAACTATGGCTACACCTTC.

This clonotype qualifies as medium-sized. The chain uses TRBV27 and TRBJ2-1; TRBD1 is a possible D gene (5 bases). V lost 0 bases to trimming and J lost 0 bases, with 9 bases between them. Looked up from germline, CDR1 is MNHEY and CDR2 is SMNVEV (reference sequence). This CDR3 region has 16 residues. The DNA of the CDR3 is TGTGCCAGCAGTTTATCAAAAGGGGCCTCCTACAATGAGCAGTTCTTC. It codes for CASSLSKGASYNEQFF.

The sample holds many counts of this clonotype. The chain is built from TRBV6-6 and TRBJ1-1; D is perhaps TRBD1 (5 bases). Germline CDR1 MNHNY, CDR2 SVGAGI (reference sequence). The V end lost 5 bases, the J end lost 1 base, and 8 bases lay between the germline ends. The CDR3 runs 13 residues. In nucleotides, the CDR3 is TGTGCCAGCAGTGACGGACAGAACACTGAAGCTTTCTTT. This sequence encodes CASSDGQNTEAFF.

The rearrangement uses TRBV20-1 and TRBJ1-5; possible D gene TRBD1, 5 bases. Trimming stripped 1 base from V and 2 bases from J, with 15 bases between. CDR1 is DFQATT and CDR2 is SNEGSKA in the germline V gene (reference sequence). CDR3 size: 16 residues. CDR3 loop: CSARGAKGVGNQPQHF. The CDR3 DNA reads as TGCAGTGCTAGAGGGGCCAAAGGGGTGGGCAATCAGCCCCAGCATTTT.

This clonotype was counted many times. This chain connects TRBV5-1 to TRBJ2-2; a possible D gene is TRBD1 (6 bases). Per germline, CDR1 SGHRS and CDR2 YFSETQ. This CDR3 comprises 17 residues. The V and J ends lost 4 bases and 1 base respectively, with 17 bases between them. CDR3 residues: CASSPNAGAMNTGELFF. In nucleotides, the CDR3 is TGCGCCAGCAGCCCGAATGCAGGGGCCATGAACACCGGGGAGCTGTTTTTT.

This clonotype has ten or more counts. The J gene is TRBJ2-7, the V gene TRBV7-9; maybe TRBD2 (6 bases). Germline CDR1 reads SEHNR; CDR2 reads FQNEAQ (reference sequence). CDR3 size: 16 residues. Trimming cost V 5 bases and J 1 base, with 18 bases left between them. The CDR3 here is CASSLPGGGNSYEQYF. Written as DNA, the CDR3 is TGTGCCAGCAGCCTCCCCGGCGGAGGGAATTCCTACGAGCAGTACTTC.

This clonotype showed up many times. The V gene is TRBV20-1, the J gene TRBJ1-3, with D possibly TRBD1 on 5 matching bases. Looked up from germline, CDR1 is DFQATT and CDR2 is SNEGSKA (reference sequence). Between the trimmed V and J ends, which lost 0 bases and 5 bases, there was a span of 11 bases. This CDR3 contains 14 residues. This chain's CDR3 is CSARDPGRRNTIYF. CDR3 in DNA: TGCAGTGCTAGAGACCCGGGACGCAGAAACACCATATATTTT.

The sample holds a few counts of this clonotype. V gene TRBV12-3 or TRBV12-4 combines with J gene TRBJ1-1; D remains unclear. V was cut by 6 bases and J by 7 bases, with 15 bases left in between. The CDR3 consists of 13 residues. CDR3 nucleotide sequence: TGTGCCAGCAGCCTATACGTTGACTTTGAAGCTTTCTTT. Its protein product is CASSLYVDFEAFF.

This clonotype was observed at least ten times. The chain couples TRBV7-7 to TRBJ2-5, with 8 bases that match TRBD1. The J segment lost 5 bases and the V segment lost 3 bases, leaving 8 bases of the junction unmatched. The CDR3 spans 15 residues. Looked up from germline, CDR1 is SSHAT and CDR2 is FNYEAQ (reference sequence). CDR3 nucleotides: TGTGCCAGCAGCTTTGAGTCAGGGGGCTGGGAGACCCAGTACTTC. Translated, it gives CASSFESGGWETQYF.

The sample holds many counts of this clonotype. V gene TRBV10-3 combines with J gene TRBJ2-5; the D is unclear. CDR1 is ENHRY, CDR2 SYGVKD, per germline. This CDR3 contains 11 residues. V was clipped by 8 bases and J by 1 base, with 5 bases between them. The CDR3 DNA sequence: TGTGCCATCGGTACCCAAGAGACCCAGTACTTC. This gives the protein CAIGTQETQYF.

This clonotype was counted many times. The CDR3 nucleotides read TGTGCCAGCAGTTCACCTACTAAGGGAACACGGTCTAACTATGGCTACACCTTC. It specifies CASSSPTKGTRSNYGYTF. V and J are TRBV6-5 and TRBJ1-2; D not certain. This CDR3 region has 18 residues. Deletions cut 4 bases from V and 0 bases from J, with 21 bases between. The germline V gene encodes CDR1 MNHEY and CDR2 SVGAGI.

Many counts were recorded for this clonotype. The chain uses TRBV10-3 and TRBJ1-1; D gene unclear. V was shortened by 2 bases and J by 0 bases, with 10 bases between the two germline ends. This CDR3 is 15 amino acids long. Per germline, CDR1 ENHRY and CDR2 SYGVKD. DNA of the CDR3: TGTGCCATCAGTGAGGTGGTGGGAGTGAACACTGAAGCTTTCTTT. Amino acid sequence: CAISEVVGVNTEAFF.